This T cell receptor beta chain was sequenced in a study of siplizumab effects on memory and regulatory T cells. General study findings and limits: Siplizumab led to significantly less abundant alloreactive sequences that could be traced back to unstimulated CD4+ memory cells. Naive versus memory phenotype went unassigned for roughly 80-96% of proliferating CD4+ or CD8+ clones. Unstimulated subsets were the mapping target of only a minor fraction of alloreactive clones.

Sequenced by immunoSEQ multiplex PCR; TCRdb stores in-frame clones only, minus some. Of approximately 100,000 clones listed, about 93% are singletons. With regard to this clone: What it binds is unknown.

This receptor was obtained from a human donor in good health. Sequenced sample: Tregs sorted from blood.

The CDR3 DNA is TGTGCCAGCTCCCGCTATGGGAACATTCAGTACTTC. Translated: CASSRYGNIQYF. The chain links TRBV19 to TRBJ2-4; no clear D. CDR1 and CDR2 from the germline V gene are LNHDA and SQIVND (reference sequence). The CDR3 spans 12 residues. With 9 bases removed from V and 7 bases from J, the gap between germline ends came to 13 bases.